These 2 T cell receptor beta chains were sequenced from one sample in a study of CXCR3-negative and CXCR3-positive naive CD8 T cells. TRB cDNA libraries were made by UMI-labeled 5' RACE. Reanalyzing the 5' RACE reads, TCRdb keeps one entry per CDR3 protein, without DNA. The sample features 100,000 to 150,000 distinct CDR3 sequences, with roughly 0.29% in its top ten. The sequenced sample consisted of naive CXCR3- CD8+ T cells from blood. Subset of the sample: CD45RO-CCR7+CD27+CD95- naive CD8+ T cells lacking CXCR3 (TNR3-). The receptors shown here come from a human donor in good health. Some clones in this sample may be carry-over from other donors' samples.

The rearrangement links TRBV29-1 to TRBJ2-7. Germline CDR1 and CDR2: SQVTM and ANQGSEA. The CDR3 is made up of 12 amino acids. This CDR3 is CSVEASSYEQYF.

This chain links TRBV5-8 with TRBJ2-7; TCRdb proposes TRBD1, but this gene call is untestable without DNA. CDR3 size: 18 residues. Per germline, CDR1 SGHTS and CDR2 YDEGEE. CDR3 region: CASSPGTGGDELSYEQYF. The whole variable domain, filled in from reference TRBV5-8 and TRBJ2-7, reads EAGVTQSPTHLIKTRGQQATLRCSPISGHTSVYWYQQALGLGLQFLLWYDEGEERNRGNFPPRFSGRQFPNYSSELNVNALELEDSALYLCASSPGTGGDELSYEQYFGPGTRLTVT.